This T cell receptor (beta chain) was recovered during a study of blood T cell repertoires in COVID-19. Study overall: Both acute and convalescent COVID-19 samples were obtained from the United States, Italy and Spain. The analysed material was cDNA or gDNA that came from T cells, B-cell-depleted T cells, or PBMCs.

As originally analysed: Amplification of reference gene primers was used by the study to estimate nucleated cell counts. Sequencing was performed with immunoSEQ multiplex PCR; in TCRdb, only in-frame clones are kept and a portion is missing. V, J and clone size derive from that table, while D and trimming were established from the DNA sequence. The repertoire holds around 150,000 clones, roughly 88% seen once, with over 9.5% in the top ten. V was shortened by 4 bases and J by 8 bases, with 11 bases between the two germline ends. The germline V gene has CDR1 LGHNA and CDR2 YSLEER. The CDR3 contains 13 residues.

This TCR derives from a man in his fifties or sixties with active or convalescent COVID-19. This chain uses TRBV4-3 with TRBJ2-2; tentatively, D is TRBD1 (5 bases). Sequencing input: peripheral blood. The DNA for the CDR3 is TGCGCCAGCAGCCGATACAGGACGGGGGAGCTGTTTTTT. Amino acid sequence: CASSRYRTGELFF.